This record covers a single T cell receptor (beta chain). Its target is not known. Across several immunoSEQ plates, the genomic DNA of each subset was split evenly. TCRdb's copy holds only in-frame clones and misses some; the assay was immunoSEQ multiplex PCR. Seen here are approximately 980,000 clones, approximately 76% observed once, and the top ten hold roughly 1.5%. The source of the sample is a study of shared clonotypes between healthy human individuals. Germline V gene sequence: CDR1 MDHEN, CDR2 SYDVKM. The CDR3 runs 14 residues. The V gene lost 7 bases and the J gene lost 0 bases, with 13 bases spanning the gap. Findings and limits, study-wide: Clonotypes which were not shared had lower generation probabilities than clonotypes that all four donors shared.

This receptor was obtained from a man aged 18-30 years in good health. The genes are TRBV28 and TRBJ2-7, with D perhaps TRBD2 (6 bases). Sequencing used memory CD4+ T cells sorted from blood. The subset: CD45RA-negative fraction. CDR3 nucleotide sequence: TGTGCCAGCACGGGGGTGTCCCACTCCTACGAGCAGTACTTC. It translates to CASTGVSHSYEQYF.